This T cell receptor beta chain originates from a study of shared clonotypes between healthy human individuals. The trim removed 4 bases at V and 4 bases at J, leaving 8 bases unmatched. The CDR3 contains 15 residues. Germline V gene lookup returns CDR1 SGDLS and CDR2 YYNGEE. Comments on this clone: Its antigen is currently unknown.

Deep was the level at which the assay was run. Generated by immunoSEQ multiplex PCR, the TCRdb table keeps only in-frame clones and is missing some. Among 2,100,000 or so clones listed, around 95% were seen once. Findings and limits, study-wide: A generally larger estimated richness was seen in naive subsets than in memory subsets.

Sequenced input: naive CD4+ T cells sorted from blood. Described subset: CD45RA+ positively selected. The TCR was taken from a young man in good health. The V call is TRBV9, the J call TRBJ1-2; 9 bases are shared with TRBD1. This chain's CDR3 is CASSSRTGDGYGYTF. The CDR3 nucleotides are TGTGCCAGCAGCTCCCGGACAGGGGACGGCTATGGCTACACCTTC.